This is a list of T cell receptor beta chains from one sample in a study of long-term antiretroviral therapy in people with HIV. Assay: immunoSEQ multiplex PCR; the TCRdb copy retains only in-frame clones and omits some. The table includes about 24,000 clones, roughly 87% detected once. The sample here was unsorted PBMCs, taken 1.8 years before starting antiretroviral therapy. The receptors originated from a man aged 45-60 years with HIV. The CDR3 runs from the conserved cysteine through the conserved F or W. D genes are given only for firm matches. Rows may omit the clone size; those that give it use once, few, many or a size class.

d_gene: TRBD2
v_gene: TRBV5-4
abundance: -
j_gene: TRBJ2-1
CDR3aa: CASSLGTSGGSSYNEQFF
CDR3nt: TGTGCCAGCAGCTTGGGGACTAGCGGGGGGAGCTCCTACAATGAGCAGTTCTTC

d_gene: TRBD1
v_gene: TRBV6-1
abundance: -
j_gene: TRBJ2-3
CDR3aa: CASLGTGASDTQYF
CDR3nt: TGTGCCAGCCTAGGGACAGGGGCGTCAGATACGCAGTATTTT

d_gene: -
v_gene: TRBV6-5
abundance: -
j_gene: TRBJ1-1
CDR3aa: CASTSPHGYEAFF
CDR3nt: TGTGCCAGCACTTCACCCCACGGATATGAAGCTTTCTTT

d_gene: -
v_gene: TRBV9
abundance: -
j_gene: TRBJ2-1
CDR3aa: CASSVVAGRNNEQFF
CDR3nt: TGTGCCAGCAGCGTAGTGGCAGGGAGAAACAATGAGCAGTTCTTC

d_gene: -
v_gene: TRBV18
abundance: -
j_gene: TRBJ1-1
CDR3aa: CASHGEGTEAFF
CDR3nt: TGTGCCAGCCACGGCGAGGGCACTGAAGCTTTCTTT

d_gene: -
v_gene: TRBV23-1
abundance: -
j_gene: TRBJ1-2
CDR3aa: CASSQPQGAGYGYTF
CDR3nt: TGCGCCAGCAGTCAACCCCAAGGTGCCGGGTATGGCTACACCTTC

d_gene: -
v_gene: TRBV28
abundance: -
j_gene: TRBJ2-7
CDR3aa: CASSLVREQYF
CDR3nt: TGTGCCAGCAGTTTGGTCCGCGAGCAGTACTTC

d_gene: -
v_gene: TRBV19
abundance: -
j_gene: TRBJ1-1
CDR3aa: CASSPPREGWNTEAFF
CDR3nt: TGTGCCAGTAGTCCCCCCCGGGAGGGATGGAACACTGAAGCTTTCTTT

d_gene: TRBD1
v_gene: TRBV5-1
abundance: -
j_gene: TRBJ1-2
CDR3aa: CASSSDRGLGGYTF
CDR3nt: TGCGCCAGCAGCTCCGACAGGGGGCTAGGGGGCTACACCTTC

d_gene: -
v_gene: TRBV5-1
abundance: -
j_gene: TRBJ2-2
CDR3aa: CASSLGPRKNTGELFF
CDR3nt: TGCGCCAGCAGCTTGGGTCCCCGGAAGAACACCGGGGAGCTGTTTTTT

d_gene: TRBD1
v_gene: TRBV7-9
abundance: -
j_gene: TRBJ2-7
CDR3aa: CASSTGDPSNEQYF
CDR3nt: TGTGCCAGCAGCACAGGGGACCCCTCTAACGAGCAGTACTTC

d_gene: -
v_gene: TRBV7-6
abundance: once
j_gene: TRBJ1-2
CDR3aa: CASSSDGTYGYTF
CDR3nt: TGTGCCAGCAGCTCGGACGGGACGTATGGCTACACCTTC

d_gene: -
v_gene: TRBV11-2
abundance: few
j_gene: TRBJ2-7
CDR3aa: CASGGTLLEQYF
CDR3nt: TGTGCCAGCGGTGGCACGCTCCTAGAGCAGTACTTC

d_gene: -
v_gene: TRBV5-8
abundance: once
j_gene: TRBJ1-2
CDR3aa: CASRRTAGYGYTF
CDR3nt: TGTGCCAGCAGACGAACCGCAGGCTATGGCTACACCTTC

d_gene: -
v_gene: TRBV7-2
abundance: -
j_gene: TRBJ2-5
CDR3aa: CASSSQRETQYF
CDR3nt: TGTGCCAGCAGCTCGCAAAGAGAGACCCAGTACTTC

d_gene: -
v_gene: TRBV10-3
abundance: -
j_gene: TRBJ1-1
CDR3aa: CAISESRMNTEAFF
CDR3nt: TGTGCCATCAGTGAGTCACGGATGAACACTGAAGCTTTCTTT

d_gene: -
v_gene: TRBV9
abundance: -
j_gene: TRBJ2-7
CDR3aa: CASSVAANRPYEQYF
CDR3nt: TGTGCCAGCAGCGTAGCAGCCAACCGGCCCTACGAGCAGTACTTC

d_gene: -
v_gene: TRBV5-1
abundance: once
j_gene: TRBJ2-6
CDR3aa: CASRWAGGGSGANVLTF
CDR3nt: TGCGCCAGCAGATGGGCAGGAGGAGGTTCTGGGGCCAACGTCCTGACTTTC

d_gene: -
v_gene: TRBV6-5
abundance: -
j_gene: TRBJ2-2
CDR3aa: CASSRRTTGELFF
CDR3nt: TGTGCCAGCAGTAGGCGAACAACCGGGGAGCTGTTTTTT

d_gene: -
v_gene: TRBV10-3
abundance: -
j_gene: TRBJ2-3
CDR3aa: CAISESVGLSQAPDTQYF
CDR3nt: TGTGCCATCAGTGAGTCTGTGGGACTCTCCCAAGCCCCAGATACGCAGTATTTT

d_gene: -
v_gene: TRBV5-8
abundance: -
j_gene: TRBJ1-3
CDR3aa: CASSLEGFSGNTIYF
CDR3nt: TGTGCCAGCAGCTTGGAGGGGTTTTCTGGAAACACCATATATTTT

d_gene: -
v_gene: TRBV28
abundance: -
j_gene: TRBJ2-3
CDR3aa: CASSSAGTDTQYF
CDR3nt: TGTGCCAGCAGTTCGGCGGGCACAGATACGCAGTATTTT

d_gene: -
v_gene: TRBV2
abundance: -
j_gene: TRBJ2-3
CDR3aa: CASRMDSTDTQYF
CDR3nt: TGTGCCAGCAGGATGGACAGCACAGATACGCAGTATTTT

d_gene: TRBD1
v_gene: TRBV4-3
abundance: -
j_gene: TRBJ1-2
CDR3aa: CASSQDSGGYGYTF
CDR3nt: TGCGCCAGCAGCCAAGACTCAGGGGGCTATGGCTACACCTTC

d_gene: -
v_gene: TRBV2
abundance: -
j_gene: TRBJ1-5
CDR3aa: CASRRSPSQPQHF
CDR3nt: TGTGCCAGCAGGAGGAGCCCGAGTCAGCCCCAGCATTTT

d_gene: -
v_gene: TRBV4-3
abundance: few
j_gene: TRBJ1-6
CDR3aa: CASSQESVDNSPLHF
CDR3nt: TGCGCCAGCAGCCAAGAGTCGGTAGATAATTCACCCCTCCACTTT

d_gene: TRBD2
v_gene: TRBV7-2
abundance: -
j_gene: TRBJ2-4
CDR3aa: CASSVALAGGSGIQYF
CDR3nt: TGTGCCAGCAGCGTCGCGTTAGCGGGGGGGAGTGGCATTCAGTACTTC

d_gene: TRBD1
v_gene: TRBV7-3
abundance: -
j_gene: TRBJ2-2
CDR3aa: CASMSRTGYRSGELFF
CDR3nt: TGTGCCAGCATGTCCCGGACAGGGTATCGTTCCGGGGAGCTGTTTTTT

d_gene: -
v_gene: TRBV25-1
abundance: -
j_gene: TRBJ2-5
CDR3aa: CASSDTRRGETQYF
CDR3nt: TGTGCCAGCAGTGATACCCGGAGAGGAGAGACCCAGTACTTC

d_gene: TRBD2
v_gene: TRBV5-4
abundance: -
j_gene: TRBJ2-7
CDR3aa: CASSLLPGGGNEQYF
CDR3nt: TGTGCCAGCAGCCTCCTACCGGGAGGAGGCAACGAGCAGTACTTC

d_gene: TRBD2
v_gene: TRBV6-5
abundance: few
j_gene: TRBJ2-5
CDR3aa: CASSYSIGRQYF
CDR3nt: TGTGCCAGCAGTTACTCGATCGGGAGGCAGTACTTC

d_gene: -
v_gene: TRBV7-2
abundance: -
j_gene: TRBJ1-6
CDR3aa: CASSLTGRSPLHF
CDR3nt: TGTGCCAGCAGCTTGACAGGTCGTTCACCCCTCCACTTT

d_gene: TRBD1
v_gene: TRBV27
abundance: -
j_gene: TRBJ1-1
CDR3aa: CASSPDRANRNTEAFF
CDR3nt: TGTGCCAGCAGCCCGGACAGGGCCAACCGGAACACTGAAGCTTTCTTT

d_gene: TRBD2
v_gene: TRBV5-4
abundance: -
j_gene: TRBJ2-1
CDR3aa: CASSRPTSGSVNEQFF
CDR3nt: TGTGCCAGCAGCCGCCCGACTAGCGGGAGTGTCAATGAGCAGTTCTTC

d_gene: TRBD2
v_gene: TRBV15
abundance: medium-sized
j_gene: TRBJ2-5
CDR3aa: CATSGGTSGGETQYF
CDR3nt: TGTGCCACCAGCGGGGGGACAAGCGGGGGGGAGACCCAGTACTTC

d_gene: -
v_gene: TRBV6-6
abundance: -
j_gene: TRBJ2-3
CDR3aa: CASSYGAGTSTDTQYF
CDR3nt: TGTGCCAGCAGTTACGGGGCCGGGACTAGCACAGATACGCAGTATTTT

d_gene: -
v_gene: TRBV5-1
abundance: once
j_gene: TRBJ2-7
CDR3aa: CASSRGFYEQYF
CDR3nt: TGCGCCAGCAGCCGGGGCTTTTACGAGCAGTACTTC

d_gene: -
v_gene: TRBV7-3
abundance: -
j_gene: TRBJ2-5
CDR3aa: CASSSPLAYDRAQYF
CDR3nt: TGTGCCAGCAGCTCTCCACTAGCGTATGACAGGGCCCAGTACTTC

d_gene: -
v_gene: TRBV5-4
abundance: few
j_gene: TRBJ1-2
CDR3aa: CASRMDRTDNYGYTF
CDR3nt: TGTGCCAGCAGGATGGACAGAACGGATAACTATGGCTACACCTTC

d_gene: -
v_gene: TRBV5-1
abundance: -
j_gene: TRBJ2-7
CDR3aa: CASSLAALTSSYEQYF
CDR3nt: TGCGCCAGCAGCCTGGCGGCGCTTACTAGCTCCTACGAGCAGTACTTC

d_gene: -
v_gene: TRBV10-3
abundance: -
j_gene: TRBJ1-2
CDR3aa: CAIKGPSANYGYTF
CDR3nt: TGTGCCATCAAGGGCCCTTCCGCTAACTATGGCTACACCTTC

d_gene: -
v_gene: TRBV18
abundance: -
j_gene: TRBJ1-1
CDR3aa: CASSLAGRSTEAFF
CDR3nt: TGTGCCAGCTCACTTGCAGGGCGGAGCACTGAAGCTTTCTTT

d_gene: -
v_gene: TRBV7-3
abundance: -
j_gene: TRBJ1-1
CDR3aa: CASSLAVGTEAFF
CDR3nt: TGTGCCAGCAGCTTAGCAGTAGGGACTGAAGCTTTCTTT

d_gene: -
v_gene: TRBV9
abundance: -
j_gene: TRBJ1-2
CDR3aa: CASRGGSYGYTF
CDR3nt: TGTGCCAGCAGGGGGGGGAGCTATGGCTACACCTTC

d_gene: -
v_gene: TRBV29-1
abundance: -
j_gene: TRBJ2-5
CDR3aa: CSAGRGGETQYF
CDR3nt: TGCAGCGCAGGTCGGGGCGGAGAGACCCAGTACTTC

d_gene: -
v_gene: TRBV5-5
abundance: -
j_gene: TRBJ1-1
CDR3aa: CASSAWWGNLFTEAFF
CDR3nt: TGTGCCAGCAGCGCCTGGTGGGGGAACCTATTCACTGAAGCTTTCTTT

d_gene: -
v_gene: TRBV7-8
abundance: -
j_gene: TRBJ2-1
CDR3aa: CASSAGSGSYNEQFF
CDR3nt: TGTGCCAGCTCCGCGGGTAGCGGCTCCTACAATGAGCAGTTCTTC

d_gene: -
v_gene: TRBV6-6
abundance: -
j_gene: TRBJ1-5
CDR3aa: CASSYVHGNQPQHF
CDR3nt: TGTGCCAGCAGTTACGTCCATGGCAATCAGCCCCAGCATTTT

d_gene: -
v_gene: TRBV28
abundance: -
j_gene: TRBJ2-7
CDR3aa: CATHPPSRYEQYF
CDR3nt: TGTGCCACCCACCCGCCGTCCCGGTACGAGCAGTACTTC

d_gene: -
v_gene: TRBV16
abundance: few
j_gene: TRBJ2-7
CDR3aa: CASSPTYRVTDFYEQYF
CDR3nt: TGTGCCAGCAGCCCCACTTACCGAGTTACAGATTTCTACGAGCAGTACTTC

d_gene: -
v_gene: TRBV5-1
abundance: -
j_gene: TRBJ1-5
CDR3aa: CASSQDASGNQPQHF
CDR3nt: TGCGCCAGCAGCCAAGATGCGTCGGGCAATCAGCCCCAGCATTTT

d_gene: TRBD1
v_gene: TRBV25-1
abundance: few
j_gene: TRBJ2-7
CDR3aa: CASSESNRGRYEQYF
CDR3nt: TGTGCCAGCAGTGAATCAAACAGGGGCCGCTACGAGCAGTACTTC

d_gene: -
v_gene: TRBV5-6
abundance: -
j_gene: TRBJ2-3
CDR3aa: CASSLFSSSPVDTQYF
CDR3nt: TGTGCCAGCAGCTTATTCTCATCAAGTCCGGTCGATACGCAGTATTTT